The rows below give T cell receptor beta chains drawn from one sample of a study of blood T cell repertoires in COVID-19. Clones were read by immunoSEQ multiplex PCR, and TCRdb kept only the in-frame ones, dropping some. This sample carries about 160,000 clones, more than 75% of them seen once, and the ten largest clones take 2% to 3%. Sequencing used peripheral blood. These receptor sequences come from a man younger than 35 with acute or convalescent COVID-19. Both conserved end residues are part of each CDR3. The order of the fields is V gene, CDR3 protein.

v_gene: TRBV6-6
CDR3aa: CASNPTGFAEAFF

v_gene: TRBV14
CDR3aa: CASSPTGGPSYNEQFF

v_gene: TRBV4-2
CDR3aa: CASSQSRGPTGNTIYF

v_gene: TRBV6-5
CDR3aa: CASSSSSEGYGYTF

v_gene: TRBV19
CDR3aa: CASSAWDSGNTIYF

v_gene: TRBV23-1
CDR3aa: CASSHYPVPGHRRMNTEAFF

v_gene: TRBV18
CDR3aa: CASSPPTGSGNTIYF

v_gene: TRBV7-9
CDR3aa: CASSVLMNTEAFF

v_gene: TRBV14
CDR3aa: CASSPPLRGIGSYNSPLHF

v_gene: TRBV5-1
CDR3aa: CASSSTSGSTDTQYF

v_gene: TRBV7-2
CDR3aa: CASSRDRGYNEQFF

v_gene: TRBV18
CDR3aa: CASSGGREEPQHF

v_gene: TRBV10-1
CDR3aa: CAIPEGANTGELFF

v_gene: TRBV27
CDR3aa: CASSVLAGRNTGELFF

v_gene: TRBV10-1
CDR3aa: CASSESAGFGETQYF

v_gene: TRBV2
CDR3aa: CASLAGGIDNEQFF

v_gene: TRBV10-3
CDR3aa: CAISDRQGDGYTF

v_gene: TRBV5-1
CDR3aa: CASSFGQGAREQYF

v_gene: TRBV27
CDR3aa: CASSSLQGNEQFF

v_gene: TRBV9
CDR3aa: CASSPPGGFGYTF

v_gene: TRBV11-2
CDR3aa: CASSLGRGNTEAFF

v_gene: TRBV19
CDR3aa: CASRRQGGEKGTGELFF

v_gene: TRBV29-1
CDR3aa: CSVVDRGRSSEQFF

v_gene: TRBV21-1
CDR3aa: CASSKGTGTGAEEQYF

v_gene: TRBV19
CDR3aa: CASSLNAGSTDTQYF

v_gene: TRBV21-1
CDR3aa: CASSPLGQGF

v_gene: TRBV30
CDR3aa: CAWSLIRTVGTGELFF

v_gene: TRBV23-1
CDR3aa: CASRDRGTSFLNTEAFF

v_gene: TRBV27
CDR3aa: CASSLYVGDHQPQHF

v_gene: TRBV2
CDR3aa: CASSERRQGWNSPLHF

v_gene: TRBV5-1
CDR3aa: CASSLAPSNPQETQYF

v_gene: TRBV2
CDR3aa: CASRTGTGVFSTDTQYF

v_gene: TRBV6-5
CDR3aa: CASSYSSRANYGYTF

v_gene: TRBV6-2/TRBV6-3
CDR3aa: CASSYDYGGGDTGELFF

v_gene: TRBV4-1
CDR3aa: CASSQRSTGASSGNTIYF

v_gene: TRBV5-6
CDR3aa: CASSLGLDFYEQYF

v_gene: TRBV3-1/TRBV3-2
CDR3aa: CASSQDGGTEAFF

v_gene: TRBV5-1
CDR3aa: CASSLEARVGYTEAFF

v_gene: TRBV13
CDR3aa: CASSRGGGVGNQPQHF

v_gene: TRBV4-2
CDR3aa: CASSLPSERLEQYF

v_gene: TRBV14
CDR3aa: CASSPRQFAGANVLTF

v_gene: TRBV29-1
CDR3aa: CSVEGQTYEQYF

v_gene: TRBV30
CDR3aa: CAWSTRGKGNEQFF

v_gene: TRBV19
CDR3aa: CASSIGRAPSYNEQFF

v_gene: TRBV30
CDR3aa: CARSLDSAYNSPLHF

v_gene: TRBV19
CDR3aa: CASSRGTFASNQPQHF

v_gene: TRBV18
CDR3aa: CASSPRERGLMETQYF

v_gene: TRBV30
CDR3aa: CASLLRVRAFF